The source of this T cell receptor beta chain is a study of shared clonotypes between healthy human individuals. This clone has at least ten counts. Only in-frame clones appear in the TCRdb table, and some are missing; sequencing was by immunoSEQ multiplex PCR. The repertoire includes about a million clones, around 80% of them detected once, and 1.5% sits in the top ten. V was pared by 1 base and J by 3 bases, with 6 bases between. The V gene's germline CDR1 is GTSNPN and CDR2 SVGIG (reference sequence). The CDR3 covers 12 residues. The chain has TRBV30 and TRBJ1-2; D is unclear. The sample taken for sequencing was memory CD4+ T cells sorted from blood. Subset given: CD45RA-negative fraction. This clonotype originated in a man aged 18-30 years in good health. The CDR3 loop is CAWSGVHYGYTF. The CDR3 bases are TGTGCCTGGAGTGGGGTGCACTATGGCTACACCTTC.